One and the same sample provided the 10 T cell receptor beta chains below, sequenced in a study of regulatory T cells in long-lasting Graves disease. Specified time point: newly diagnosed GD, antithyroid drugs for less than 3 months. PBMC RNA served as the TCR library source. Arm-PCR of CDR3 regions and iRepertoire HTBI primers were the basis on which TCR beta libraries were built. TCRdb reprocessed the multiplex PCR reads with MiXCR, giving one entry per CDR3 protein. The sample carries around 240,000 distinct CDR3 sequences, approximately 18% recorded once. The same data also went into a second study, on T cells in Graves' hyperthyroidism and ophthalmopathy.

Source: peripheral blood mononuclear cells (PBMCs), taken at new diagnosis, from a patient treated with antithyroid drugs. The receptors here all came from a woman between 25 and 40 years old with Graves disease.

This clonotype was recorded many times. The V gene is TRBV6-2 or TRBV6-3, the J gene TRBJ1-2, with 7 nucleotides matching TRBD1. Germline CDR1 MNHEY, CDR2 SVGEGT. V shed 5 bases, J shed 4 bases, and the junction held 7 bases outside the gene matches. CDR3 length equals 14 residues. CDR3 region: CASSQGQEFYGYTF. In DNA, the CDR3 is TGTGCCAGCAGTCAAGGACAGGAGTTCTATGGCTACACCTTC.

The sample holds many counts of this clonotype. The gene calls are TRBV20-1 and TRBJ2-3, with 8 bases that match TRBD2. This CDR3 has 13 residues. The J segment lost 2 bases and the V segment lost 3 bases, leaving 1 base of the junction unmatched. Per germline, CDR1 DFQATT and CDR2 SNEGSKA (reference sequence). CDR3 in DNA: TGCAGTGCTAGCGGGGGGGTCACAGATACGCAGTATTTT. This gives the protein CSASGGVTDTQYF.

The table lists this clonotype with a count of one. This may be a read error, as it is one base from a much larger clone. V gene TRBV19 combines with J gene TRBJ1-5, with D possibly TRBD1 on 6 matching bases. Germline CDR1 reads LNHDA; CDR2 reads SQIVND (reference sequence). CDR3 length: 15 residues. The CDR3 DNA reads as TGTGCCAGTAGTCCCGAGGGGGGCTCCCATCAGCCCCGGCATTTT. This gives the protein CASSPEGGSHQPRHF. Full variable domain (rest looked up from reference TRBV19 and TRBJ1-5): DGGITQSPKYLFRKEGQNVTLSCEQNLNHDAMYWYRQDPGQGLRLIYYSQIVNDFQKGDIAEGYSVSREKKESFPLTVTSAQKNPTAFYLCASSPEGGSHQPRHFGDGTRLSIL.

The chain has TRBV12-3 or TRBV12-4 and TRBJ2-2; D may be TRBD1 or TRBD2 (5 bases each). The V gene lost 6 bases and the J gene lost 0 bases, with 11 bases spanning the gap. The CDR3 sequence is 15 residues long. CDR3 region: CASRRPGPNTGELFF. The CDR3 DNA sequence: TGTGCCAGCAGGAGACCGGGACCGAACACCGGGGAGCTGTTTTTT.

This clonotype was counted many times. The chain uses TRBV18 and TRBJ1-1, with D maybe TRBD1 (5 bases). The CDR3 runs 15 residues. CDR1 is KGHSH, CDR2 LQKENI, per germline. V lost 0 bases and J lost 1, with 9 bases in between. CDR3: CASSPPRGRNTEAFF. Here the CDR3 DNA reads TGTGCCAGCTCACCACCGAGGGGAAGGAACACTGAAGCTTTCTTT.

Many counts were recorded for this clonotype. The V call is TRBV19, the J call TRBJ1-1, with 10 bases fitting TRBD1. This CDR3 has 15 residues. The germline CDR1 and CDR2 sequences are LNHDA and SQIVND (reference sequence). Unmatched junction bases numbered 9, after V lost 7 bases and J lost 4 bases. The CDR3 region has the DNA TGTGCCAGTACTAGGACAGGGGGACCCGCCACTGAAGCTTTCTTT. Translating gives CASTRTGGPATEAFF.

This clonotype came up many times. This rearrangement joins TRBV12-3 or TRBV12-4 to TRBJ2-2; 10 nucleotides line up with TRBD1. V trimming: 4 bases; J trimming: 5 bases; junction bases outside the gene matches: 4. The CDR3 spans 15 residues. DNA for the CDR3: TGTGCCAGCAGTTACGGACAGGGGGGGACCGGGGAGCTGTTTTTT. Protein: CASSYGQGGTGELFF.

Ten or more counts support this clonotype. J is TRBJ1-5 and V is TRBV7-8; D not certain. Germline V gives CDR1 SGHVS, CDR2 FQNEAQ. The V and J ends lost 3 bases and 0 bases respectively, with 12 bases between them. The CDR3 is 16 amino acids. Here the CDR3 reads CASSLEGLLSNQPQHF. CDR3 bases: TGTGCCAGCAGCTTGGAGGGCCTTCTTAGCAATCAGCCCCAGCATTTT.

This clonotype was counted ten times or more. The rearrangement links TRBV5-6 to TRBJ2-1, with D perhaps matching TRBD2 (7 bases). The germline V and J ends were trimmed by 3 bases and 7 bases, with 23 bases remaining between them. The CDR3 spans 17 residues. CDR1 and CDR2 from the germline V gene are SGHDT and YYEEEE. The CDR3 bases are TGTGCCAGCAGCTCGGCATTAGGGGGGGATTTTGGGAATGAGCAGTTCTTC. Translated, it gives CASSSALGGDFGNEQFF.

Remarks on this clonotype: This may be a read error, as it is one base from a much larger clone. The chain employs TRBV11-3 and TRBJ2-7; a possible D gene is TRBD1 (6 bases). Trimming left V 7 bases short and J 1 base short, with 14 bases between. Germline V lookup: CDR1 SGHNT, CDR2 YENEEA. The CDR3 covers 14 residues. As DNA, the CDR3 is TGTGCCAGCAACTTGGGACATTTTTCCTACGAGCAGTACTTC. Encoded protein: CASNLGHFSYEQYF.